These 13 T cell receptor beta chains were all obtained from the same sample, sequenced in a study of cytomegalovirus exposure and HLA in healthy donors. In the PCR, 60 Vbeta and 13 Jbeta primers were used. The table came from immunoSEQ multiplex PCR; TCRdb's copy has only in-frame clones and leaves some out. The sample gives tens of thousands of clones, about 73% of which show up once; 11% is in the top ten. Specimen: PBMCs. Receptors originate from a woman under 40 in good health and CMV-seronegative.

This clone was seen more than once but under ten times. The rearrangement links TRBV10-3 to TRBJ1-1, with 7 bases identical to TRBD1. V was clipped by 3 bases and J by 4 bases; unmatched bases: 8. Germline values: CDR1 ENHRY, CDR2 SYGVKD. CDR3 length: 15 residues. This chain's CDR3 is CAISETGALGTEAFF. The CDR3 DNA reads TGTGCCATCAGTGAAACAGGGGCCTTGGGCACTGAAGCTTTCTTT.

V gene TRBV19 combines with J gene TRBJ2-7; 7 bases map to TRBD1. The trim removed 8 bases at V and 3 bases at J, leaving 13 bases unmatched. Germline assignment: CDR1 LNHDA and CDR2 SQIVND (reference sequence). The CDR3 covers 15 residues. The CDR3 bases are TGTGCCAGTCAAGGGGGCTGGACACCCGACTACGAGCAGTACTTC. The encoded protein is CASQGGWTPDYEQYF.

This chain joins TRBV5-1 and TRBJ1-4; 9 bases agree with TRBD1. CDR3 size: 18 residues. The junction had 15 bases not matched to a gene; V was cut back by 5 bases and J by 4 bases. Germline CDR1 is SGHRS and CDR2 is YFSETQ. CDR3 amino acids: CASSPDTGQGASNEKLFF. As DNA, the CDR3 is TGCGCCAGCAGTCCCGACACGGGACAGGGCGCCAGTAATGAAAAACTGTTTTTT.

The chain links TRBV4-3 to TRBJ2-2, with a tentative D call TRBD2 (6 bases). Trimming shortened V by 4 bases and J by 7 bases, and 13 bases separated the two germline ends. The CDR3 consists of 14 residues. The germline gives CDR1 LGHNA, CDR2 YSLEER. The CDR3 nucleotides are TGCGCCAGCAGCCCCTACACAGCGGGCGGGGAGCTGTTTTTT. Translated: CASSPYTAGGELFF.

As concerns this clone: The junction differs from germline at one of its ends, possibly a read error. The same CDR3 also results from other DNA sequences found in this sample. The J gene is TRBJ1-6, the V gene TRBV7-2; tentative D call: TRBD1 (6 bases). Looked up from germline, CDR1 is SGHTA and CDR2 is FQGNSA. The CDR3 length is 15 residues. This CDR3 is CASSFDRSNNSPLHF. The DNA for the CDR3 is TGTGCCAGCAGCTTCGACAGGTCCAATAATTCCCCCCTCCACTTT.

This chain uses TRBV10-1 with TRBJ2-7, with 7 bases matching TRBD1. The CDR3 spans 13 residues. Germline loops: CDR1 WNHNN, CDR2 SYGVQD (reference sequence). Trimming took 4 bases from V and 5 from J; bases not matched to a gene: 5. The CDR3 protein is CASSGRQGHEQYF. DNA for the CDR3: TGCGCCAGCAGTGGCCGACAGGGCCACGAGCAGTACTTC.

This chain links TRBV5-6 with TRBJ2-1; D might be TRBD1 (6 bases). Between the trimmed V and J ends, which lost 4 bases and 6 bases, there was a span of 8 bases. CDR3 length: 12 residues. Germline V gives CDR1 SGHDT, CDR2 YYEEEE. The CDR3 coding sequence is TGTGCCAGCAGCGGACAGTTCAATGAGCAGTTCTTC. Translation: CASSGQFNEQFF. Looking up the rest from reference TRBV5-6 and TRBJ2-1 gives the full variable domain: DAGVTQSPTHLIKTRGQQVTLRCSPKSGHDTVSWYQQALGQGPQFIFQYYEEEERQRGNFPDRFSGHQFPNYSSELNVNALLLGDSALYLCASSGQFNEQFFGPGTRLTVL.

Details on this clone: A junction boundary mismatches the germline segment, possibly from a read error. Other DNA sequences in this sample translate to the same CDR3. The chain employs TRBV29-1 and TRBJ1-1, with D possibly TRBD1 on 5 matching bases. The CDR3 has 12 residues. Per the germline V gene, CDR1 is SQVTM and CDR2 is ANQGSEA. CDR3 sequence: CSVHSADTEAFF. CDR3 coding DNA: TGCAGCGTCCATTCTGCGGACACCGAAGCTTTCTTT.

The gene calls are TRBV2 and TRBJ1-1; D is unclear. The CDR3 is made up of 13 amino acids. Germline V gene sequence: CDR1 SNHLY, CDR2 FYNNEI. The V and J ends lost 11 bases and 1 base respectively, with 14 bases between them. The CDR3 region is CALGEYKNTEAFF. Here the CDR3 DNA reads TGTGCCCTCGGGGAGTACAAGAACACTGAAGCTTTCTTT. Drawing the rest from reference TRBV2 and TRBJ1-1, the complete variable domain is EPEVTQTPSHQVTQMGQEVILRCVPISNHLYFYWYRQILGQKVEFLVSFYNNEISEKSEIFDDQFSVERPDGSNFTLKIRSTKLEDSAMYFCALGEYKNTEAFFGQGTRLTVV.

This chain uses TRBV9 with TRBJ1-2, with D perhaps matching TRBD1 (6 bases). Germline V gene sequence: CDR1 SGDLS, CDR2 YYNGEE. The CDR3 sequence is 13 residues long. The ends were cut back, 3 bases at V and 8 bases at J, with 14 bases in the middle. CDR3 in amino acids: CASSALWTEGYTF. The CDR3 DNA sequence: TGTGCCAGCAGCGCCCTTTGGACAGAAGGCTACACCTTC. The full variable domain, with the rest looked up from reference TRBV9 and TRBJ1-2, is DSGVTQTPKHLITATGQRVTLRCSPRSGDLSVYWYQQSLDQGLQFLIQYYNGEERAKGNILERFSAQQFPDLHSELNLSSLELGDSALYFCASSALWTEGYTFGSGTRLTVV.

This chain uses TRBV5-1 with TRBJ1-1; no definite D call. Deletions cut 0 bases from V and 3 bases from J, with 6 bases between. Germline loops: CDR1 SGHRS, CDR2 YFSETQ. This CDR3 has 13 residues. The CDR3 protein is CASSLGGDTEAFF. Written as DNA, the CDR3 is TGCGCCAGCAGCTTGGGCGGGGACACTGAAGCTTTCTTT.

The chain carries TRBV18 and TRBJ2-1; the D is unclear. This CDR3 is built from 14 residues. The germline V gene has CDR1 KGHSH and CDR2 LQKENI. V gave up 3 bases and J gave up 0 bases, with 6 bases separating them. The CDR3 DNA follows: TGTGCCAGCTCACCCCAACTCTCCTACAATGAGCAGTTCTTC. It translates to CASSPQLSYNEQFF.

By its share, this clone is medium-sized. This rearrangement joins TRBV19 to TRBJ1-6, with 7 bases identical to TRBD1. This CDR3 contains 14 residues. The germline gives CDR1 LNHDA, CDR2 SQIVND (reference sequence). The J segment lost 9 bases and the V segment lost 5 bases, leaving 7 bases of the junction unmatched. In DNA, the CDR3 is TGTGCCAGTAGTCTCGGACAGGAAACTTCACCCCTCCACTTT. This translates into CASSLGQETSPLHF.